This entry lists 8 T cell receptor beta chains sequenced from one sample in a study of blood T cells in healthy people across ages. A second PCR of 7 to 11 cycles used a sample-barcoded 5' primer and a J-beta primer mix. TCRdb reanalysed the 5' RACE reads using MiXCR and keeps one entry per CDR3 protein. The data show 600,000 or so distinct CDR3 sequences, with roughly 31% seen just once and around 14% held by the top ten. The specimen sequenced was blood. The receptors were gathered from an elderly woman in good health.

This clonotype was observed a handful of times. A single base separates this from a much larger clone, so it may be a read error. The rearrangement links TRBV20-1 to TRBJ2-5, with 7 bases aligning to TRBD1. Germline CDR1 and CDR2: DFQATT and SNEGSKA (reference sequence). The CDR3 is 12 amino acids. With V trimmed by 2 bases and J by 5 bases, 2 bases remained unmatched. CDR3 in amino acids: CSARRGRETQYF. The CDR3 DNA reads as TGCAGTGCTAGAAGGGGGCGCGAGACCCAGTACTTC.

The sample holds many counts of this clonotype. The DNA for the CDR3 is TGCAGTGCTCCGGCCTTAGGCACCGGCTCCTACAATGAGCAGTTCTTC. This translates into CSAPALGTGSYNEQFF. This chain joins TRBV20-1 and TRBJ2-1; no reliable D call. V was trimmed by 5 bases and J by 0 bases, leaving 17 bases between them. The CDR3 is 16 amino acids. Per germline, CDR1 DFQATT and CDR2 SNEGSKA (reference sequence).

The V and J genes are TRBV12-3 or TRBV12-4 and TRBJ2-3; D unclear. The CDR3 spans 13 residues. The germline V and J ends were trimmed by 2 bases and 6 bases, with 9 bases remaining between them. This CDR3 is CASSLPEADTQYF. For the CDR3, the DNA is TGTGCCAGCAGTTTACCAGAAGCTGATACGCAGTATTTT.

This clonotype came up many times. The chain has TRBV12-3 or TRBV12-4 and TRBJ2-1; TRBD2 matches 14 bases. The CDR3 extends over 14 amino acids. Trimming cost V 6 bases and J 9 bases; bases outside gene matches: 4. In DNA, the CDR3 is TGTGCCAGCAGAAGACTAGCGGGGGGGTTTGAGCAGTTCTTC. Its translation is CASRRLAGGFEQFF.

As regards this clonotype: A much more abundant neighbour one base away suggests this may be a read error. The V and J genes are TRBV20-1 and TRBJ2-4, with D perhaps being TRBD1 or TRBD2 (6 bases each). CDR1 and CDR2 (germline): DFQATT, SNEGSKA (reference sequence). CDR3 length equals 15 residues. Trimming shortened V by 3 bases and J by 8 bases, and 20 bases separated the two germline ends. The CDR3 region is CSASIGGAVSDIQYF. CDR3 nucleotide sequence: TGCAGTGCTAGCATCGGGGGCGCCGTGTCGGACATTCAGTACTTC.

The chain has TRBV5-6 and TRBJ1-2, with 10 nucleotides matching TRBD1. The CDR3 covers 17 residues. With V trimmed by 7 bases and J by 0 bases, 12 bases remained unmatched. Germline V CDR1 and CDR2: SGHDT, YYEEEE. This CDR3 is CASDGTGAGIANYGYTF. CDR3 in DNA: TGTGCCAGCGACGGGACAGGGGCCGGTATAGCTAACTATGGCTACACCTTC.

Notes on this clonotype: Since a much larger clone is just one base distant, this may be a read error. V gene TRBV9 combines with J gene TRBJ1-2; D is unresolved. Germline CDR1 SGDLS, CDR2 YYNGEE. Trimming removed 0 bases from V and 3 bases from J, with 9 bases in between. The CDR3 is 14 residues long. The CDR3 region is CASSVAADDYGYTF. CDR3 nucleotides: TGTGCCAGCAGCGTAGCGGCAGATGACTATGGCTACACCTTC.

The chain is built from TRBV7-8 and TRBJ2-5, with TRBD2 matching 8 bases. The last part of the DNA fits TRBJ2-7 better; the J call may be wrong. This CDR3 is 13 amino acids long. Germline-derived CDR1 and CDR2 are SGHVS and FQNEAQ. The CDR3: CASSLSGGIEQYF. The CDR3 region has the DNA TGTGCCAGCAGCTTATCGGGAGGGATCGAGCAGTACTTC.